The 9 T cell receptor beta chains below were found in one sample sequenced in a study of blood T cell repertoires in COVID-19. TCRdb's table, derived via immunoSEQ multiplex PCR, lists solely in-frame clones and lacks some. The data contain roughly 100,000 clones, about four fifths of them seen just once; the ten biggest clones take up roughly 14%. Specimen: peripheral blood. All receptors derive from a woman of 80 years or more with acute or convalescent COVID-19.

The genes are TRBV2 and TRBJ2-5, with a possible D match to TRBD2 (6 bases). The V gene lost 5 bases and the J gene lost 4 bases, with 14 bases spanning the gap. CDR1 SNHLY and CDR2 FYNNEI come from the germline V gene. The CDR3 is made up of 14 amino acids. CDR3 nucleotides: TGTGCCAGCAGTTCCTTCCCTAGCGTAGAGACCCAGTACTTC. Residues: CASSSFPSVETQYF.

The count of this clone is one. The chain is built from TRBV24-1 and TRBJ2-6; tentative D call: TRBD1 (5 bases). The length of the CDR3 is 14 residues. Germline CDR1 and CDR2: KGHDR and SFDVKD. V was shortened by 5 bases and J by 2 bases, with 6 bases between the two germline ends. The CDR3 spells CATSARAGANVLTF. The DNA of the CDR3 is TGTGCCACCAGTGCCAGGGCTGGGGCCAACGTCCTGACTTTC.

The gene calls are TRBV30 and TRBJ2-5; D uncertain. The germline gives CDR1 GTSNPN, CDR2 SVGIG (reference sequence). The CDR3 loop spans 11 amino acids. V was pared by 2 bases and J by 5 bases, with 6 bases between. CDR3 coding DNA: TGTGCCTGGAGTCCCCGGGAGACCCAGTACTTC. Its translation: CAWSPRETQYF.

The CDR3 DNA reads TGCGCCAGCATGACAGAGGACACAGATACGCAGTATTTT. It specifies CASMTEDTDTQYF. This chain uses TRBV5-1 with TRBJ2-3; tentatively, D is TRBD1 (5 bases). The germline CDR1 and CDR2 sequences are SGHRS and YFSETQ. V shed 6 bases and J shed 2 bases, with 10 bases lying between them. This CDR3 contains 13 residues.

The chain employs TRBV14 and TRBJ2-2, with D maybe TRBD2 (6 bases). V was trimmed by 3 bases and J by 2 bases, leaving 13 bases between them. The CDR3 has 16 residues. Per the germline V gene, CDR1 is SGHDN and CDR2 is FVKESK. DNA of the CDR3: TGTGCCAGCAGCCACGGTGGGACTCTTAACACCGGGGAGCTGTTTTTT. This sequence encodes CASSHGGTLNTGELFF. Full variable domain (rest looked up from reference TRBV14 and TRBJ2-2): EAGVTQFPSHSVIEKGQTVTLRCDPISGHDNLYWYRRVMGKEIKFLLHFVKESKQDESGMPNNRFLAERTGGTYSTLKVQPAELEDSGVYFCASSHGGTLNTGELFFGEGSRLTVL.

The rearrangement uses TRBV19 and TRBJ1-1, with D possibly being TRBD1 (5 bases). The CDR3 length is 14 residues. Germline V CDR1 and CDR2: LNHDA, SQIVND (reference sequence). V was trimmed by 3 bases and J by 5 bases, leaving 13 bases between them. The CDR3 DNA follows: TGTGCCAGTAGTATTGCAGGGCTCGGAACTGAAGCTTTCTTT. As protein: CASSIAGLGTEAFF.

The V gene is TRBV18, the J gene TRBJ2-5; D is ambiguous. Germline V gene sequence: CDR1 KGHSH, CDR2 LQKENI. The CDR3 is made up of 11 amino acids. The V and J ends lost 2 bases and 5 bases respectively, with 3 bases between them. The DNA for the CDR3 is TGTGCCAGCTCACCATCGGAGACCCAGTACTTC. Residues: CASSPSETQYF.

The chain has TRBV11-3 and TRBJ2-3; the match to TRBD2 covers 14 bases. V lost 5 bases to trimming and J lost 2 bases; unmatched junction nucleotides: 6. The CDR3 loop spans 17 amino acids. The germline V gene encodes CDR1 SGHNT and CDR2 YENEEA. This chain's CDR3 is CASSPGLAGGPTDTQYF. The DNA of the CDR3 is TGTGCCAGCAGCCCTGGACTAGCGGGAGGCCCCACAGATACGCAGTATTTT.

This clone was recorded at least ten times. This chain links TRBV10-3 with TRBJ2-1; tentatively, D is TRBD1 (7 bases). V was cut by 6 bases and J by 6 bases, with 12 bases left in between. Looked up from germline, CDR1 is ENHRY and CDR2 is SYGVKD. The CDR3 contains 13 residues. The CDR3 DNA sequence: TGTGCCATCAGAACAGGGGAGGTCAATGAGCAGTTCTTC. Its translation is CAIRTGEVNEQFF.